These 7 T cell receptor beta chains were all obtained from the same sample, sequenced in a study of regulatory T cells in long-lasting Graves disease. Stated time point: newly diagnosed GD, antithyroid drugs for less than 3 months. Scientists built the TCR library using RNA that was extracted from PBMCs. Sequencing libraries for TCR beta were prepared with iRepertoire HTBI primers and Arm-PCR of CDR3 regions. Via MiXCR, TCRdb re-called the multiplex PCR reads, giving one row per CDR3 protein. The sample carries hundreds of thousands of distinct CDR3 sequences, about a sixth recorded once. These data were also filed under a second study, of T cells in Graves' hyperthyroidism and ophthalmopathy.

Here the sequenced sample was peripheral blood mononuclear cells (PBMCs), taken at new diagnosis, from a patient treated with antithyroid drugs. The receptors originated from a woman younger than 45 with Graves disease.

The V gene is TRBV10-3, the J gene TRBJ2-5, with TRBD2 as a possible D gene (7 bases). Germline CDR1 reads ENHRY; CDR2 reads SYGVKD. Trimming removed 7 bases at V and 10 bases at J, with 13 bases between. The CDR3 loop spans 11 amino acids. The CDR3 nucleotides are TGTGCCATCACGGGGGGCGAGGGCCAGTACTTC. Protein sequence: CAITGGEGQYF.

The sample holds many counts of this clonotype. The rearrangement joins TRBV28 to TRBJ1-5; TRBD1 matches 8 bases. The germline CDR1 and CDR2 sequences are MDHEN and SYDVKM. This CDR3 has 13 residues. With V trimmed by 5 bases and J by 7 bases, 4 bases remained unmatched. For the CDR3, the DNA is TGTGCCAGCAGTGCAGGGGGCAGCCAGCCCCAGCATTTT. It codes for CASSAGGSQPQHF. The full variable domain, completed using reference TRBV28 and TRBJ1-5, is DVKVTQSSRYLVKRTGEKVFLECVQDMDHENMFWYRQDPGLGLRLIYFSYDVKMKEKGDIPEGYSVSREKKERFSLILESASTNQTSMYLCASSAGGSQPQHFGDGTRLSIL.

This clonotype came up many times. The chain recombines TRBV20-1 with TRBJ2-7, with D possibly TRBD1 on 6 matching bases. The CDR3 sequence is 16 residues long. V was pared by 3 bases and J by 0 bases, with 18 bases between. Germline CDR1 reads DFQATT; CDR2 reads SNEGSKA (reference sequence). Here the CDR3 reads CSARPPTGSGSYEQYF. In DNA, the CDR3 is TGCAGTGCTAGGCCTCCCACAGGGAGCGGCTCCTACGAGCAGTACTTC.

This clonotype was counted ten times or more. The chain employs TRBV13 and TRBJ2-7; 12 bases agree with TRBD2. J was trimmed by 0 bases and V by 5 bases; bases with no gene match: 8. There are 17 residues in the CDR3. The V gene's germline CDR1 is PRHDT and CDR2 FYEKMQ (reference sequence). The CDR3 region is CASSRWGLAGVSYEQYF. Here the CDR3 DNA reads TGTGCCAGCAGCCGTTGGGGACTAGCGGGCGTCTCCTACGAGCAGTACTTC.

This clonotype was counted at least ten times. This chain connects TRBV5-1 to TRBJ1-1, with D uncertain. With 0 bases removed from V and 1 base from J, the gap between germline ends came to 7 bases. The CDR3 has 14 residues. The germline gives CDR1 SGHRS, CDR2 YFSETQ. The CDR3 reads CASSLAQTNTEAFF. The CDR3 region has the DNA TGCGCCAGCAGCTTGGCTCAGACGAACACTGAAGCTTTCTTT.

The table lists this clonotype with many counts. The J gene is TRBJ1-1, the V gene TRBV24-1; D is unclear. V was shortened by 7 bases and J by 2 bases, with 22 bases between the two germline ends. In germline, CDR1 is KGHDR, CDR2 SFDVKD. The CDR3 consists of 17 residues. DNA of the CDR3: TGTGCCACCAGATCCTCCCCATGGGCAGGTGAAAACACTGAAGCTTTCTTT. This sequence encodes CATRSSPWAGENTEAFF.

This clonotype was seen more than once but under ten times. V gene TRBV7-9 combines with J gene TRBJ2-1; D gene uncertain. Trimming stripped 3 bases from V and 6 bases from J, with 18 bases between. The V gene's germline CDR1 is SEHNR and CDR2 FQNEAQ (reference sequence). The CDR3 length is 16 residues. CDR3 nucleotides: TGTGCCAGCAGCTTTGTAGGCCACGGCCAAGTCAATGAGCAGTTCTTC. As protein: CASSFVGHGQVNEQFF.